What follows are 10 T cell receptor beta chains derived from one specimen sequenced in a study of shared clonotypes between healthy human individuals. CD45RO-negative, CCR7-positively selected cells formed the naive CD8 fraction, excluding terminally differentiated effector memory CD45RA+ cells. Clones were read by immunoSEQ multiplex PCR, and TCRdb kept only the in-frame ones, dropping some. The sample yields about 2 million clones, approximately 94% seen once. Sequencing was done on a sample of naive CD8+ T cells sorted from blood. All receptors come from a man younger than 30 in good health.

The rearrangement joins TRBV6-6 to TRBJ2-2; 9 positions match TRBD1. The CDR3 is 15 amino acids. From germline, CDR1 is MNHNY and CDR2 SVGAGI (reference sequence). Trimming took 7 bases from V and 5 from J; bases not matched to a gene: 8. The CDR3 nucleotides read TGTGCCAGCACCTCCGGGACAGGGTGGACCGGGGAGCTGTTTTTT. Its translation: CASTSGTGWTGELFF.

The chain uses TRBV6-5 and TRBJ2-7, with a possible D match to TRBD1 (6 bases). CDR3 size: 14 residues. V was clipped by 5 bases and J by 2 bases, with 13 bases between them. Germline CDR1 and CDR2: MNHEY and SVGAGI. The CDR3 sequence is CASSAGQFTYEQYF. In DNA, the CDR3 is TGTGCCAGCAGTGCCGGACAGTTCACCTACGAGCAGTACTTC.

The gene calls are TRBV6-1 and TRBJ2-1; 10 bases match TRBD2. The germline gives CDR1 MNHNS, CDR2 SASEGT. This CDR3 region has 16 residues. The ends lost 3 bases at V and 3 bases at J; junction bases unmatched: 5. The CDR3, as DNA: TGTGCCAGCAGTGAGTATGGGACTAGCGTCTACAATGAGCAGTTCTTC. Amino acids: CASSEYGTSVYNEQFF.

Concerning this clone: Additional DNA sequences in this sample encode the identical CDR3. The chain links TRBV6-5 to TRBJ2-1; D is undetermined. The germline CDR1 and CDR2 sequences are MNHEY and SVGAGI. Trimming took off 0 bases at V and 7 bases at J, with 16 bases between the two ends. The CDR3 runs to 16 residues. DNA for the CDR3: TGTGCCAGCAGTTACTCGACGGGTGAAATCGGAAATGAGCAGTTCTTC. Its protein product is CASSYSTGEIGNEQFF.

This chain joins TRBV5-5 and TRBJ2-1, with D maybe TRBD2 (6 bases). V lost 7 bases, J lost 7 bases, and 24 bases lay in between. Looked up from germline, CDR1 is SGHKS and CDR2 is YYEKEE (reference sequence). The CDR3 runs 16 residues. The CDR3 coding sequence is TGTGCCAGCGGCACCTTTCGGGGGAATGAGGGTAATGAGCAGTTCTTC. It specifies CASGTFRGNEGNEQFF. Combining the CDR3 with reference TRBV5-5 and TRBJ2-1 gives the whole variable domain DAGVTQSPTHLIKTRGQQVTLRCSPISGHKSVSWYQQVLGQGPQFIFQYYEKEERGRGNFPDRFSARQFPNYSSELNVNALLLGDSALYLCASGTFRGNEGNEQFFGPGTRLTVL.

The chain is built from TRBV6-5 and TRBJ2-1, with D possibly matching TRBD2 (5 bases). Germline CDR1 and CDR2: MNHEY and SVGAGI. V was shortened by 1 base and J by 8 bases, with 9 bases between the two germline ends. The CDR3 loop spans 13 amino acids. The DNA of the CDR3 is TGTGCCAGCAGTTACTTAGAGGGCGATGAGCAGTTCTTC. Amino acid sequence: CASSYLEGDEQFF.

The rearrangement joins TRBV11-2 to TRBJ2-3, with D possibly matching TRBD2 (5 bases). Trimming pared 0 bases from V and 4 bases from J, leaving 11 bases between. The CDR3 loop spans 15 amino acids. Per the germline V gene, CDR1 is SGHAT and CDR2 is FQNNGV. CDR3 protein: CASSLEGLWSDTQYF. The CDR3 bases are TGTGCCAGCAGCTTAGAAGGACTCTGGTCAGATACGCAGTATTTT.

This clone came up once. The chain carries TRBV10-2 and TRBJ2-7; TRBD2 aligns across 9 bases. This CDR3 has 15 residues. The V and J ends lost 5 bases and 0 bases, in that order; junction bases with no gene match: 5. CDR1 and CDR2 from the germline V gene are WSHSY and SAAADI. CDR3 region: CASSPHSGSSYEQYF. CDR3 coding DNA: TGCGCCAGCAGTCCCCATAGCGGGAGCTCCTACGAGCAGTACTTC.

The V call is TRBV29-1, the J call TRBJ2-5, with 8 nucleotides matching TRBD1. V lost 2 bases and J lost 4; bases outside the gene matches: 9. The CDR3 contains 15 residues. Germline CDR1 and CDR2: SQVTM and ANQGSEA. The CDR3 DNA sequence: TGCAGCGTTGAAACGGGGGCGACAGGGGTAGAGACCCAGTACTTC. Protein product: CSVETGATGVETQYF.

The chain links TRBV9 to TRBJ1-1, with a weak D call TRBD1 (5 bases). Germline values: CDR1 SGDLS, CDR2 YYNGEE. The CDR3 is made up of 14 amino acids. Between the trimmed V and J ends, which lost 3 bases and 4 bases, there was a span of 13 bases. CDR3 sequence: CASSETTESTEAFF. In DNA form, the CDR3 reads TGTGCCAGCAGCGAAACGACAGAGAGCACTGAAGCTTTCTTT.